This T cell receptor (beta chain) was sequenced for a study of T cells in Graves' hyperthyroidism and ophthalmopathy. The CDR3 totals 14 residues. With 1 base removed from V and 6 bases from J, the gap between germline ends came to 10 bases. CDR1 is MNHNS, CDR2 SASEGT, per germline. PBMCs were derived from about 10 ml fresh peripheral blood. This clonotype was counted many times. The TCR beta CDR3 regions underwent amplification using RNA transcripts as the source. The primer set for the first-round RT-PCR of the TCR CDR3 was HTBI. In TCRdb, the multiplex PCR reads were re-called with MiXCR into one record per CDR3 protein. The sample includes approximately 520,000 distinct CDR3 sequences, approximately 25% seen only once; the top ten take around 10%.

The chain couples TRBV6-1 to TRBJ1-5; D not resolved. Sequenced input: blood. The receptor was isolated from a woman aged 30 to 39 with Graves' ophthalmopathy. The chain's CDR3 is CASSEVMFFQPQHF. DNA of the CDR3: TGTGCCAGCAGTGAAGTTATGTTCTTTCAGCCCCAGCATTTT.